The 21 T cell receptor beta chains below were found in one sample sequenced in a study of fetal regulatory T cell absence and autoimmunity. Profiled with immunoSEQ multiplex PCR; TCRdb holds only in-frame clones, not every one. This sample has about 46,000 clones, with 70% to 85% found just once. Sequencing was performed on cord blood. These receptors all stem from a newborn boy with IPEX syndrome.

V is TRBV6-6 and J is TRBJ2-5, with D tentatively TRBD1 (6 bases). The CDR3 sequence is 14 residues long. The germline V and J ends were trimmed by 7 bases and 7 bases, with 19 bases remaining between them. From germline, CDR1 is MNHNY and CDR2 SVGAGI (reference sequence). The CDR3 protein is CASTYRTEFGTQYF. The DNA for the CDR3 is TGTGCCAGCACCTACCGGACAGAGTTTGGGACCCAGTACTTC.

The chain joins TRBV20-1 to TRBJ2-3; no definite D call. CDR3 length equals 11 residues. V lost 2 bases and J lost 2, with 2 bases in between. Germline loops: CDR1 DFQATT, CDR2 SNEGSKA (reference sequence). The CDR3 region has the DNA TGCAGTGCTAGATTCACAGATACGCAGTATTTT. Encoded protein: CSARFTDTQYF.

The rearrangement uses TRBV7-2 and TRBJ2-3; 9 bases map to TRBD1. V lost 5 bases, J lost 4 bases, and 7 bases stayed unmatched. Germline V gene data show CDR1 as SGHTA and CDR2 as FQGNSA. The CDR3 spans 15 residues. CDR3 in DNA: TGTGCCAGCAGCGCCGGGACAGGGTCACCAGATACGCAGTATTTT. This sequence encodes CASSAGTGSPDTQYF.

J is TRBJ1-5 and V is TRBV4-3, with D uncertain. Trimming removed 0 bases at V and 10 bases at J, with 7 bases between. CDR3 length: 12 residues. Per the germline V gene, CDR1 is LGHNA and CDR2 is YSLEER. CDR3 bases: TGCGCCAGCAGCCAAGATGGAGGCCCCCAGCATTTT. Residues: CASSQDGGPQHF.

V and J are TRBV2 and TRBJ1-3, with D perhaps matching TRBD1 (5 bases). The CDR3 runs 15 residues. V was clipped by 3 bases and J by 4 bases, with 13 bases between them. Germline lookup yields CDR1 SNHLY and CDR2 FYNNEI. Here the CDR3 DNA reads TGTGCCAGCAGTGAGGGGCGCGGGCTAGGAAACACCATATATTTT. Translated, it gives CASSEGRGLGNTIYF.

The chain carries TRBV11-2 and TRBJ1-2; 7 bases map to TRBD1. V gave up 0 bases and J gave up 3 bases; unmatched junction bases: 4. CDR3 length: 15 residues. Germline loops: CDR1 SGHAT, CDR2 FQNNGV. For the CDR3, the DNA is TGTGCCAGCAGCTTAGACAGGGGGGGTTACTATGGCTACACCTTC. Amino acid sequence: CASSLDRGGYYGYTF.

As for this clone: Other nucleotide sequences in the sample specify the same CDR3. The gene calls are TRBV20-1 and TRBJ2-1, with D uncertain. This CDR3 region has 11 residues. CDR1 is DFQATT, CDR2 SNEGSKA, per germline (reference sequence). Between the trimmed V and J ends, which lost 0 bases and 9 bases, there was a span of 6 bases. For the CDR3, the DNA is TGCAGTGCTAGAGACAGATCTGAGCAGTTCTTC. Its translation: CSARDRSEQFF.

The chain employs TRBV10-3 and TRBJ1-3, with 7 bases lining up with TRBD1. Germline V gene sequence: CDR1 ENHRY, CDR2 SYGVKD. V shed 6 bases and J 4 bases; nucleotides not matched to a gene: 3. The CDR3 is 13 residues long. The CDR3 loop is CAIRGTVGNTIYF. CDR3 in DNA: TGTGCCATCAGAGGGACAGTCGGAAACACCATATATTTT.

This clone has just one count. This chain links TRBV29-1 with TRBJ2-2, with TRBD2 matching over 8 bases. The CDR3 spans 13 residues. The germline gives CDR1 SQVTM, CDR2 ANQGSEA. After removal of 7 bases from V and 4 bases from J, the junction contained 5 bases not matched to a gene. The CDR3 sequence: CSAPGGRTGELFF. Here the CDR3 DNA reads TGCAGCGCCCCGGGAGGGCGCACCGGGGAGCTGTTTTTT.

This clone was recorded only once. The chain recombines TRBV10-3 with TRBJ1-1, with a possible D match to TRBD1 (6 bases). This CDR3 has 16 amino acids. In germline, CDR1 is ENHRY, CDR2 SYGVKD. V was cut by 4 bases and J by 0 bases, with 15 bases left in between. DNA of the CDR3: TGTGCCATCAGTGCAAGGACAGCGGATTTGAACACTGAAGCTTTCTTT. This encodes CAISARTADLNTEAFF.

The rearrangement uses TRBV4-2 and TRBJ2-1, with TRBD2 matching 7 bases. CDR1 is LGHNA, CDR2 YNFKEQ, per germline. The CDR3 totals 14 residues. V shed 4 bases, J shed 13 bases, and the junction held 13 bases outside the gene matches. CDR3 in DNA: TGTGCCAGCAGCCCAGTGGGGGAGGGCCTTAAACAGTTCTTC. This gives the protein CASSPVGEGLKQFF.

This clone came up once. The chain carries TRBV4-1 and TRBJ2-1; TRBD2 matches at 10 bases. The junction had 6 bases not matched to a gene; V was cut back by 1 base and J by 15 bases. Germline loops: CDR1 MGHRA, CDR2 YSYEKL. The CDR3 length is 13 residues. The CDR3: CASSQGSGRAGFF. The CDR3 nucleotides read TGCGCCAGCAGCCAAGGCAGCGGGAGGGCCGGGTTCTTC.

The chain has TRBV20-1 and TRBJ2-1; D is possibly TRBD1 (5 bases). V was clipped by 0 bases and J by 12 bases, with 9 bases between them. The CDR3 loop spans 11 amino acids. Germline V CDR1 and CDR2: DFQATT, SNEGSKA (reference sequence). The CDR3 sequence is CSAREGVGQFF. The DNA for the CDR3 is TGCAGTGCTAGAGAAGGGGTAGGGCAGTTCTTC.

The chain carries TRBV10-2 and TRBJ2-1; D call uncertain. Germline values: CDR1 WSHSY, CDR2 SAAADI. This CDR3 has 18 residues. V was shortened by 8 bases and J by 0 bases, with 23 bases between the two germline ends. CDR3 coding DNA: TGCGCCAGCCCCCAATTACGCCCACACCGAAACTCCTACAATGAGCAGTTCTTC. This sequence encodes CASPQLRPHRNSYNEQFF.

The rearrangement joins TRBV9 to TRBJ2-3, with a possible D match to TRBD2 (6 bases). V was trimmed by 0 bases and J by 0 bases, leaving 8 bases between them. The CDR3 totals 15 residues. Germline-derived CDR1 and CDR2 are SGDLS and YYNGEE. The CDR3 DNA follows: TGTGCCAGCAGCGTAGACGGGACTAGCACAGATACGCAGTATTTT. It codes for CASSVDGTSTDTQYF. The entire variable domain, with the rest obtained from reference TRBV9 and TRBJ2-3, is as follows: DSGVTQTPKHLITATGQRVTLRCSPRSGDLSVYWYQQSLDQGLQFLIQYYNGEERAKGNILERFSAQQFPDLHSELNLSSLELGDSALYFCASSVDGTSTDTQYFGPGTRLTVL.

The J gene is TRBJ1-1, the V gene TRBV21-1; TRBD1 is the table's D call, not checked against the DNA. TRBV21-1 is designated a pseudogene. This CDR3 is 16 amino acids long. CDR3 bases: TGTGCCAGCAGCAAAGGGAGGGGACAGGGATACACTGAAGCTTTCTTT. The encoded protein is CASSKGRGQGYTEAFF.

The chain uses TRBV7-2 and TRBJ2-7, with 14 bases identical to TRBD2. This CDR3 region has 15 residues. Losses at the gene ends were 1 base for V and 7 bases for J; bases not matched to a gene: 3. The V gene's germline CDR1 is SGHTA and CDR2 FQGNSA. CDR3 sequence: CASSLGLAGGREQYF. CDR3 sequence (DNA): TGTGCCAGCAGCTTAGGACTAGCGGGGGGGCGGGAGCAGTACTTC. The full variable domain, completed using reference TRBV7-2 and TRBJ2-7, is GAGVSQSPSNKVTEKGKDVELRCDPISGHTALYWYRQSLGQGLEFLIYFQGNSAPDKSGLPSDRFSAERTGGSVSTLTIQRTQQEDSAVYLCASSLGLAGGREQYFGPGTRLTVT.

This clone turned up a few times. This chain links TRBV19 with TRBJ2-7; D may correspond to TRBD1 or TRBD2 (5 bases each). The CDR3 is made up of 13 amino acids. The germline V gene has CDR1 LNHDA and CDR2 SQIVND (reference sequence). V was cut by 8 bases and J by 3 bases, with 14 bases left in between. The CDR3 bases are TGTGCCAGTCGGGACCACCCCGGCTACGAGCAGTACTTC. Its translation is CASRDHPGYEQYF.

The V call is TRBV10-3, the J call TRBJ2-5; 8 bases fit TRBD2. This CDR3 has 14 amino acids. Germline V gene data show CDR1 as ENHRY and CDR2 as SYGVKD. V shed 8 bases and J 5 bases; nucleotides not matched to a gene: 10. The CDR3 coding sequence is TGTGCCATCTCTCGCGGGGGGATGTGGGAGACCCAGTACTTC. It specifies CAISRGGMWETQYF.

The CDR3 region is CASSLGDRAGSTDTQYF. The CDR3 coding sequence is TGTGCCAGCAGCTTAGGGGACAGGGCGGGGAGCACAGATACGCAGTATTTT. The rearrangement uses TRBV11-3 and TRBJ2-3; 9 bases map to TRBD1. V lost 1 base, J lost 0 bases, and 5 bases stayed unmatched. Germline loops: CDR1 SGHNT, CDR2 YENEEA. The CDR3 consists of 17 residues.

The chain employs TRBV11-3 and TRBJ1-1, with no clear D. The CDR3 covers 13 residues. The V gene lost 0 bases and the J gene lost 4 bases, with 6 bases spanning the gap. Germline V gene sequence: CDR1 SGHNT, CDR2 YENEEA. Here the CDR3 DNA reads TGTGCCAGCAGCTTAGAGGGGAGCACTGAAGCTTTCTTT. Protein: CASSLEGSTEAFF.